These 15 T cell receptor beta chains came from one sample sequenced in a study of T cell responses to AZD1222 COVID-19 vaccine. The repertoire was sequenced with immunoSEQ multiplex PCR; TCRdb's copy has only in-frame clones and lacks some. The table shows around 200,000 clones, with approximately 91% occurring only once. Source: peripheral blood, taken on day 0 of AZD1222 vaccination. These receptors were collected from an adult in good health.

The genes are TRBV7-2 and TRBJ2-7; a weak D match, TRBD1 (5 bases). This CDR3 is 15 amino acids long. V was cut by 2 bases and J by 5 bases, with 16 bases left in between. Germline V gene sequence: CDR1 SGHTA, CDR2 FQGNSA. CDR3: CASSLFTGRVNEQYF. For the CDR3, the DNA is TGTGCCAGCAGCTTATTTACAGGCAGGGTGAACGAGCAGTACTTC.

The genes are TRBV7-9 and TRBJ2-7; 11 positions match TRBD2. After removal of 4 bases from V and 1 base from J, the junction contained 6 bases not matched to a gene. The CDR3 consists of 16 residues. Germline CDR1 reads SEHNR; CDR2 reads FQNEAQ (reference sequence). DNA of the CDR3: TGTGCCAGCAGCTCCTCCGGGACTAGCGGATCCTACGAGCAGTACTTC. It translates to CASSSSGTSGSYEQYF.

This clone has just a few counts. The chain carries TRBV7-9 and TRBJ1-6; 7 bases match TRBD1. The length of the CDR3 is 15 residues. Germline CDR1 SEHNR, CDR2 FQNEAQ (reference sequence). V gave up 1 base and J gave up 10 bases; unmatched junction bases: 7. CDR3 sequence: CASSLGTGLGSPLHF. CDR3 DNA sequence: TGTGCCAGCAGCTTAGGGACAGGCCTAGGATCACCCCTCCACTTT.

The V gene is TRBV4-1, the J gene TRBJ1-3; D might be TRBD1 (6 bases). Trimming stripped 1 base from V and 5 bases from J, with 12 bases between. The CDR3 covers 15 residues. Germline V CDR1 and CDR2: MGHRA, YSYEKL. CDR3 loop: CASSQGSGARNTIYF. CDR3 nucleotide sequence: TGCGCCAGCAGCCAAGGGTCAGGGGCCCGAAACACCATATATTTT.

The chain links TRBV5-4 to TRBJ1-2; 7 bases map to TRBD1. CDR3 length: 12 residues. Germline trimming cut 3 bases from V and 8 bases from J; bases unmatched to any gene: 4. In germline, CDR1 is SGHNT, CDR2 YYREEE (reference sequence). Written as DNA, the CDR3 is TGTGCCAGCAGCTCGACAGGGCAAGGCTACACCTTC. It specifies CASSSTGQGYTF. The full variable domain, completed using reference TRBV5-4 and TRBJ1-2, is ETGVTQSPTHLIKTRGQQVTLRCSSQSGHNTVSWYQQALGQGPQFIFQYYREEENGRGNFPPRFSGLQFPNYSSELNVNALELDDSALYLCASSSTGQGYTFGSGTRLTVV.

The chain combines TRBV15 with TRBJ1-3; D is ambiguous. CDR3 length: 15 amino acids. Germline V lookup: CDR1 LNHNV, CDR2 YYDKDF (reference sequence). V was clipped by 0 bases and J by 0 bases, with 6 bases between them. Written as DNA, the CDR3 is TGTGCCACCAGCAGAGATCTCCTCTCTGGAAACACCATATATTTT. It translates to CATSRDLLSGNTIYF.

This sequence joins TRBV6-5 and TRBJ1-5, with D unclear. Trimming took 0 bases from V and 4 from J, leaving 7 bases between them. This CDR3 spans 14 amino acids. Per the germline V gene, CDR1 is MNHEY and CDR2 is SVGAGI. The CDR3 loop is CASSYSKGNQPQHF. Here the CDR3 DNA reads TGTGCCAGCAGTTACTCGAAAGGGAATCAGCCCCAGCATTTT.

The chain uses TRBV23-1 and TRBJ2-3; 7 nucleotides agree with TRBD2. TRBV23-1 is assigned to the ORF class and has an uncertain function. With 6 bases clipped from V and 2 bases from J, the junction kept 8 bases outside the gene matches. The CDR3 sequence is 15 residues long. CDR3 DNA: TGCGCCAGCAGCTTACTCTGGGACTACACAGATACGCAGTATTTT. It codes for CASSLLWDYTDTQYF.

The chain employs TRBV27 and TRBJ1-5; D is unclear. The CDR3 runs to 15 residues. Between the trimmed V and J ends, which lost 5 bases and 11 bases, there was a span of 22 bases. Germline CDR1 is MNHEY and CDR2 is SMNVEV (reference sequence). CDR3 sequence (DNA): TGTGCCAGCAGTCCATCCCGCACACGGAAGGTGGCCCAGCATTTT. Translating it yields CASSPSRTRKVAQHF.

V usage is TRBV12-5 and J usage is TRBJ1-2; 9 nucleotides line up with TRBD1. With V trimmed by 1 base and J by 8 bases, 8 bases remained unmatched. Germline V lookup: CDR1 LGHNT, CDR2 FRNRAP. This CDR3 spans 15 amino acids. This CDR3 is CASGLAPGQGGGYTF. CDR3 nucleotides: TGTGCTAGTGGTTTGGCCCCGGGACAGGGCGGGGGCTACACCTTC.

The V gene is TRBV6-5, the J gene TRBJ2-7; 11 bases fit TRBD2. The V and J ends lost 7 bases and 2 bases, in that order; junction bases with no gene match: 7. Germline assignment: CDR1 MNHEY and CDR2 SVGAGI. The CDR3 sequence is 15 residues long. The CDR3 sequence: CASTETSGGPYEQYF. DNA for the CDR3: TGTGCCAGCACCGAAACTAGCGGGGGACCCTACGAGCAGTACTTC.

The rearrangement uses TRBV6-5 and TRBJ1-5; D perhaps matches TRBD1 (5 bases). CDR3 length equals 15 residues. Germline V lookup: CDR1 MNHEY, CDR2 SVGAGI. Between the trimmed V and J ends, which lost 6 bases and 7 bases, there was a span of 19 bases. The CDR3: CASREDLKKGQPQHF. CDR3 nucleotide sequence: TGTGCCAGCAGGGAGGATCTCAAGAAGGGGCAGCCCCAGCATTTT.

J is TRBJ2-4 and V is TRBV5-1, with 10 bases matching TRBD2. V shed 0 bases, J shed 6 bases, and the junction held 3 bases outside the gene matches. The CDR3 contains 15 residues. The germline gives CDR1 SGHRS, CDR2 YFSETQ. The CDR3 spells CASSLELAGLNIQYF. The CDR3 bases are TGCGCCAGCAGCTTGGAACTAGCGGGACTAAACATTCAGTACTTC.

This sequence joins TRBV6-5 and TRBJ1-4; D might be TRBD1 (6 bases). Trimming pared 6 bases from V and 10 bases from J, leaving 18 bases between. The CDR3 consists of 14 residues. CDR1 MNHEY and CDR2 SVGAGI come from the germline V gene. The CDR3 loop reads CASRATGSEGKLFF. The CDR3 region has the DNA TGTGCCAGCAGAGCTACAGGGAGCGAGGGAAAACTGTTTTTT.

This chain joins TRBV11-2 and TRBJ2-2; 7 bases are a match to TRBD2. The germline V gene encodes CDR1 SGHAT and CDR2 FQNNGV. Unmatched junction bases numbered 9, after V lost 1 base and J lost 4 bases. The CDR3 loop spans 17 amino acids. Here the CDR3 DNA reads TGTGCCAGCAGCTTAGTTGGGGGAGGGAGGTCCACCGGGGAGCTGTTTTTT. It is translated as CASSLVGGGRSTGELFF.